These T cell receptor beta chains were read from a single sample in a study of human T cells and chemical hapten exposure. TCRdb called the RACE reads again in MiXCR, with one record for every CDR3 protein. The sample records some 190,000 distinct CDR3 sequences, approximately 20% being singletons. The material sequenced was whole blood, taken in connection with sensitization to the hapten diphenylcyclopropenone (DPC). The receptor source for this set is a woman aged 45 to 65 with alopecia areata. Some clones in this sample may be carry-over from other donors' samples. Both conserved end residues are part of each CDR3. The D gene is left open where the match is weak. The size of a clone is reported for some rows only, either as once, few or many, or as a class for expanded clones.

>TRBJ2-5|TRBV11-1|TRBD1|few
CASSFRTGGNQETQYF
TGTGCCAGCAGCTTCCGGACAGGGGGGAATCAAGAGACCCAGTACTTC
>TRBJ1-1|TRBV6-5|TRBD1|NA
CASSRDSMNTEAFF
TGTGCCAGCAGTCGGGACAGCATGAACACTGAAGCTTTCTTT
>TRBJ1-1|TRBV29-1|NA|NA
CSVVKGQGIEAFF
TGCAGCGTTGTAAAGGGCCAGGGGATTGAAGCTTTCTTT
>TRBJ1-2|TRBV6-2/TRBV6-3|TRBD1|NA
CASSPAAGGNYGYTF
TGTGCCAGCAGCCCCGCGGCAGGGGGCAACTATGGCTACACCTTC
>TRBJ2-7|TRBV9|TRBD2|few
CASSPRTSIRHEQYF
TGTGCCAGCAGCCCTCGGACTAGCATTCGTCACGAGCAGTACTTC
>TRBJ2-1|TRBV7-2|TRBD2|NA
CASSPASGNNNEQFF
TGTGCCAGCAGCCCGGCTAGCGGGAATAACAATGAGCAGTTCTTC
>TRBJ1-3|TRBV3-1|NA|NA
CASSQPLGHTIYF
TGTGCCAGCAGCCAGCCCCTTGGACACACCATATATTTT
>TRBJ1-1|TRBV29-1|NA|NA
CSVGGPGTEAFF
TGCAGCGTTGGGGGGCCGGGCACTGAAGCTTTCTTT
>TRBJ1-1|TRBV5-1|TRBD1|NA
CASSASGTGVPAFF
TGCGCCAGCAGCGCATCCGGGACAGGGGTGCCCGCTTTCTTT
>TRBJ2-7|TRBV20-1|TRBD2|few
CSARAFLAGNLYEQYF
TGCAGTGCTAGAGCTTTCCTAGCGGGAAATCTCTACGAGCAGTACTTC
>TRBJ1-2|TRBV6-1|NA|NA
CASRGHPYGYTF
TGTGCCAGCAGGGGACACCCGTATGGCTACACCTTC
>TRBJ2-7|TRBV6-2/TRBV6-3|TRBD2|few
CASNPGLVLSEQYF
TGTGCCAGCAATCCGGGACTAGTCTTGTCCGAGCAGTACTTC
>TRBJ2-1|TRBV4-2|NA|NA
CASSQELRALLGPRFF
TGTGCCAGCAGCCAAGAGTTGAGGGCACTACTAGGCCCTAGGTTCTTC
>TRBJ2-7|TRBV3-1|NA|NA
CASSQVDGSYEQYF
TGTGCCAGCAGCCAAGTGGACGGATCCTACGAGCAGTACTTC
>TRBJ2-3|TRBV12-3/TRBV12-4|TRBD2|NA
CASSPAGTSTDTQYF
TGTGCCAGCAGCCCAGCGGGGACTAGCACAGATACGCAGTATTTT
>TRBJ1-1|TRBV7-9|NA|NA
CASSFSFGQEAFF
TGTGCCAGCAGCTTCTCATTTGGCCAGGAAGCTTTCTTT
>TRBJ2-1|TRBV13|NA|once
CASGRSSYNEQFF
TGTGCCAGCGGGAGGAGCTCCTACAATGAGCAGTTCTTC
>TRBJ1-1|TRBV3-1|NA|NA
CASSQLSVNEAFF
TGTGCCAGCAGCCAATTGTCCGTCAATGAAGCTTTCTTT
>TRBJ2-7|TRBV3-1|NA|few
CASSQLGEVTGHF
TGTGCCAGCAGTCAGCTAGGTGAAGTAACGGGCCACTTC
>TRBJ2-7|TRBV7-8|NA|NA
CASSPRVARGQQYF
TGTGCCAGCAGCCCCCGGGTAGCAAGAGGCCAGCAGTACTTC
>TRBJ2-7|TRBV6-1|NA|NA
CASRGLTYEQYF
TGTGCCAGCAGAGGGCTGACCTACGAGCAGTACTTC
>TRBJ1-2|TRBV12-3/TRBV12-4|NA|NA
CASTIRRGLVYGYTF
TGTGCCAGCACGATTCGGCGTGGCTTGGTTTATGGCTACACCTTC
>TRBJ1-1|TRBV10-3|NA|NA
CAISEALFTEAFF
TGTGCCATCAGTGAGGCCCTTTTCACTGAAGCTTTCTTT
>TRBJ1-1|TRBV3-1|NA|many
CASSQDLPDTEAFF
TGTGCCAGCAGCCAAGACCTTCCGGACACTGAAGCTTTCTTT
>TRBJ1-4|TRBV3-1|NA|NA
CASSHLQGREKLFF
TGTGCCAGCAGCCATCTGCAGGGTCGGGAAAAACTGTTTTTT
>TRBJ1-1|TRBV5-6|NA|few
CASSLGLRPNTEAFF
TGTGCCAGCAGCTTGGGGCTAAGACCGAACACTGAAGCTTTCTTT
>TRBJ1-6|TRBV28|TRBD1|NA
CATRIQTGGGSPLHF
TGTGCCACAAGGATTCAGACAGGGGGTGGCTCACCCCTCCACTTT
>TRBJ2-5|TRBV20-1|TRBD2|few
CSALLAGVETQYF
TGCAGTGCTCTACTAGCGGGAGTGGAGACCCAGTACTTC
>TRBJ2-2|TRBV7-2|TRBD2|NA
CASSKWTSGANTGELFF
TGTGCCAGCAGCAAATGGACTAGCGGAGCGAACACCGGGGAGCTGTTTTTT
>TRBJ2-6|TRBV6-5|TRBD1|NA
CASKGAGANVLTF
TGTGCCAGCAAGGGGGCCGGGGCCAACGTCCTGACTTTC
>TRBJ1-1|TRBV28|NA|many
CASTKVRDKAFF
TGTGCCAGCACTAAGGTCAGGGACAAGGCTTTCTTT
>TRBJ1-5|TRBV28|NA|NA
CASTWGRGTYNQPQHF
TGTGCCAGCACCTGGGGTCGGGGCACGTACAATCAGCCCCAGCATTTT
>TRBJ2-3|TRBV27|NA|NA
CASSLWGAEQNTDTQYF
TGTGCCAGCAGTTTATGGGGAGCGGAGCAAAACACAGATACGCAGTATTTT
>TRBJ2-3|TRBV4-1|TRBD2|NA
CASSQEFGPSGSYTQYF
TGCGCCAGCAGCCAAGAGTTCGGCCCTAGCGGTAGTTATACGCAGTATTTT
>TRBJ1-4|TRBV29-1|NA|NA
CSDSGTQGEKLFF
TGCAGCGATTCCGGGACCCAAGGGGAAAAACTGTTTTTT
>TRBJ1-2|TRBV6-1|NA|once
CASSEALGNKFNYGYTF
TGTGCCAGCAGTGAAGCGCTGGGTAACAAATTTAACTATGGCTACACCTTC
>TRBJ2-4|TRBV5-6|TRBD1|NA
CASSHRGQRYIQYF
TGTGCCAGCAGTCACAGGGGGCAACGGTACATTCAGTACTTC
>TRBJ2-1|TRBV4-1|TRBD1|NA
CASRSGGGEQFF
TGCGCCAGCAGGTCAGGGGGCGGTGAGCAGTTCTTC
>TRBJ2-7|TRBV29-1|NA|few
CSVGKGDYEQYF
TGCAGCGTTGGCAAGGGGGACTACGAGCAGTACTTC
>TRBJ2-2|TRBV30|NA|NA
CAWSVWGAGTGELFF
TGTGCCTGGAGTGTTTGGGGGGCGGGCACCGGGGAGCTGTTTTTT
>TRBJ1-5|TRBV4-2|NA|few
CASSPGQDFNQPQHF
TGTGCCAGCAGCCCGGGACAAGATTTCAATCAGCCCCAGCATTTT
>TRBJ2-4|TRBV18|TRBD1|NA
CASSPSGTENIQYF
TGTGCCAGCTCACCATCCGGGACAGAAAACATTCAGTACTTC
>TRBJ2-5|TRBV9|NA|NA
CASSVVSETQYF
TGTGCCAGCAGCGTAGTTTCAGAGACCCAGTACTTC
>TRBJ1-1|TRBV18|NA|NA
CASSPGLADTEAFF
TGTGCCAGCTCACCAGGGTTGGCGGACACTGAAGCTTTCTTT
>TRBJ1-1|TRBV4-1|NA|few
CASSQRHQNTEAFF
TGCGCCAGCAGCCAGCGACACCAGAACACTGAAGCTTTCTTT
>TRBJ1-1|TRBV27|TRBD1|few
CASSKGDRGTEAFF
TGTGCCAGCAGTAAAGGGGACAGGGGAACTGAAGCTTTCTTT
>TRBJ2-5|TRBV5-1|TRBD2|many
CASSLESGKETQYF
TGCGCCAGCAGCTTGGAGAGCGGGAAAGAGACCCAGTACTTC